Reported below is one T cell receptor (beta chain). The record originates from a study of blood T cell repertoires in COVID-19. Overall study context: Donors in the United States, Italy and Spain gave samples during acute or convalescent COVID-19.

Only in-frame clones appear in the TCRdb table, and some are missing; sequencing was by immunoSEQ multiplex PCR. This repertoire shows 35,000 to 50,000 clones, 75% to 90% found once; its top ten account for roughly 15%. Unmatched junction bases numbered 12, after V lost 6 bases and J lost 12 bases. This CDR3 has 15 residues. The germline V gene encodes CDR1 MNHEY and CDR2 SVGAGI. The V gene is TRBV6-5, the J gene TRBJ1-6, with 9 bases aligning to TRBD1. The clonotype was recovered from a man aged 50-59 years with active or convalescent COVID-19. The material sequenced was peripheral blood. Here the CDR3 DNA reads TGTGCCAGCAGCCTCGAGGTGGGACAGGGACGACCCCTCCACTTT. Translated, it gives CASSLEVGQGRPLHF.